This T cell receptor beta chain appears in the sequencing data of a study of shared clonotypes between healthy human individuals. Notes on the study in general: The sharing of 4% to 5.5% of naive CD4 clonotypes was seen across several donors. Since donors were few, the genetic and exposure-history diversity represented was limited. Across subsets, estimated richness was generally greater for naive than for memory populations.

As defined, naive CD8 cells were CD45RO-negative and positively selected for CCR7, with terminally differentiated effector memory CD45RA+ cells excluded. In the case of this clone: Its target is unknown.

This CDR3 has 15 residues. J gave up 3 bases and V 5 bases, and 4 bases lay outside the gene matches. Germline V gives CDR1 MDHEN, CDR2 SYDVKM. Libraries were prepared by immunoSEQ multiplex PCR; TCRdb keeps only in-frame clonotypes and omits some of them. The table has 1.5 million to 2.5 million clones, 85% to 95% seen once. The specimen was naive CD8+ T cells sorted from blood. This TCR came from a man aged 18 to 30 in good health. The chain employs TRBV28 and TRBJ1-5; 10 bases map to TRBD1. CDR3 region: CASSGTGEINQPQHF. The CDR3 DNA follows: TGTGCCAGCAGTGGGACAGGGGAGATCAATCAGCCCCAGCATTTT.